This T cell receptor beta chain was sequenced during a study of OX40 agonist ivuxolimab in advanced cancers. The overall study: At 65% to 85% male, the cohort had a mean age of 60 years, ranging from roughly 20 to 90.

Whole-study results and caveats: Certain nonresponders likewise exhibited a low normalized T-cell clonal expansion. Within 6 weeks, CD4+ and CD8+ blood T cells expanded clonally at 0.1 to 3.0 mg/kg.

TCRdb's table, derived via immunoSEQ multiplex PCR, lists solely in-frame clones and lacks some. The table has 20,000 to 25,000 clones, roughly 84% seen once; the top ten hold under 20%. The germline gives CDR1 GTSNPN, CDR2 SVGIG (reference sequence). The CDR3 runs to 14 residues. Germline trimming cut 1 base from V and 3 bases from J; bases unmatched to any gene: 3. Blood specimens came from baseline, cycle 4 day 1, and cycle 7 day 1. This clone was found once. The antigen remains unidentified. V is TRBV30 and J is TRBJ1-1; 9 bases are shared with TRBD1. The sample consisted of CD4+ or CD8+ T cells sorted from blood, taken in a trial of the OX40 agonist ivuxolimab. This clonotype was sampled from an adult with an advanced solid tumor such as melanoma, head and neck, liver or kidney cancer. The CDR3 sequence: CAWSEGQGDTEAFF. CDR3 sequence (DNA): TGTGCCTGGAGTGAGGGACAGGGAGACACTGAAGCTTTCTTT.